This T cell receptor (beta chain) is drawn from a study of cytomegalovirus exposure and HLA in healthy donors. Study-level information: Roughly 89 million unique TCR sequences came from HLA-typed donors in an early release. General observations from the study: A later analysis reported that several of the most significant clusters appeared to be linked to common viral pathogens, among them Epstein-Barr virus.

PCR involved 60 Vbeta and 13 Jbeta primers. Assay: immunoSEQ multiplex PCR; the TCRdb copy retains only in-frame clones and omits some. Among tens of thousands of clones listed, about 80% were seen once. Per germline, CDR1 MNHEY and CDR2 SVGAGI. Trimming took 6 bases from V and 4 from J; bases not matched to a gene: 5. The CDR3 contains 13 residues. To note about this clone: Its antigen remains unknown.

This TCR was sampled from a man between 45 and 60 years old in good health and CMV-seropositive. This chain connects TRBV6-5 to TRBJ2-5; 7 bases map to TRBD2. Specimen: PBMCs. The CDR3 DNA is TGTGCCAGCAGCGGGACTACTCGAGAGACCCAGTACTTC. Its protein product is CASSGTTRETQYF.